One sample yielded the 15 T cell receptor beta chains listed below, sequenced in a study of CD8 T cells in Susac syndrome. When the RNA was reverse transcribed, random hexamers were used with an input of about 0.45 to 1 ug. TCRdb reanalysed the immunoSEQ multiplex PCR reads using MiXCR and keeps one entry per CDR3 protein. The repertoire has over 120,000 distinct CDR3 sequences, 95% of them found once; the top ten carry roughly 0.14%. Material: CD4+ T cells from PBMCs. These receptors were obtained from a human donor with Susac syndrome.

This clonotype appeared once. The J gene is TRBJ2-3, the V gene TRBV20-1, with unresolved D. The germline V gene encodes CDR1 DFQATT and CDR2 SNEGSKA (reference sequence). Trimming pared 0 bases from V and 0 bases from J, leaving 10 bases between. The CDR3 covers 15 residues. This CDR3 is CSARDARTSTDTQYF. The CDR3 nucleotides are TGCAGTGCTAGAGACGCCAGAACTAGCACAGATACGCAGTATTTT.

This chain uses TRBV12-3 or TRBV12-4 with TRBJ1-1; tentative D call: TRBD1 (6 bases). V lost 1 base, J lost 0 bases, and 12 bases lay in between. The CDR3 covers 16 residues. Here the CDR3 DNA reads TGTGCCAGCAGTTTAGGAGGGGCAGGGGTGAACACTGAAGCTTTCTTT. It is translated as CASSLGGAGVNTEAFF.

The chain employs TRBV6-5 and TRBJ1-1; no clear D gene. V dropped 8 bases and J dropped 2 bases, with 15 bases sitting between them. This CDR3 is 14 amino acids long. The germline V gene has CDR1 MNHEY and CDR2 SVGAGI. DNA for the CDR3: TGTGCCAGCCAATCATCCGGGCTTAACACTGAAGCTTTCTTT. Encoded protein: CASQSSGLNTEAFF.

The chain recombines TRBV25-1 with TRBJ1-3; 7 positions agree with TRBD1. This CDR3 is 15 amino acids long. Germline trimming cut 6 bases from V and 1 base from J; bases unmatched to any gene: 6. CDR1 and CDR2 (germline): MGHDK, SYGVNS. For the CDR3, the DNA is TGTGCCAGCAGCGCACAGGGGAAATCTGGAAACACCATATATTTT. The encoded protein is CASSAQGKSGNTIYF.

The chain carries TRBV10-3 and TRBJ1-1, with 9 bases fitting TRBD1. CDR1 is ENHRY, CDR2 SYGVKD, per germline. The CDR3 has 14 residues. Trimming took 7 bases from V and 2 from J; bases not matched to a gene: 5. The CDR3 bases are TGTGCCATCACACCGACAGGGGGAAACACTGAAGCTTTCTTT. Protein sequence: CAITPTGGNTEAFF.

The gene calls are TRBV12-3 or TRBV12-4 and TRBJ1-2; D is perhaps TRBD1 (5 bases). V gave up 4 bases and J gave up 4 bases, with 16 bases separating them. This CDR3 is built from 15 residues. The CDR3: CASSSRLQGVYGYTF. Written as DNA, the CDR3 is TGTGCCAGCAGTTCCCGTCTGCAGGGCGTCTATGGCTACACCTTC.

The chain is built from TRBV30 and TRBJ1-5, with D possibly TRBD1 on 5 matching bases. The germline CDR1 and CDR2 sequences are GTSNPN and SVGIG (reference sequence). The CDR3 spans 13 residues. Trimming cost V 3 bases and J 6 bases, with 12 bases left between them. The CDR3 loop is CAWRGQGGQPQHF. CDR3 DNA sequence: TGTGCCTGGAGGGGGCAGGGAGGTCAGCCCCAGCATTTT.

The rearrangement uses TRBV12-3 or TRBV12-4 and TRBJ2-7; 12 bases fit TRBD2. The ends lost 5 bases at V and 4 bases at J; junction bases unmatched: 6. This CDR3 contains 15 residues. DNA of the CDR3: TGTGCCAGCAGTCGGACTAGCGGGGATATGTACGAGCAGTACTTC. It yields the protein CASSRTSGDMYEQYF.

The chain combines TRBV30 with TRBJ1-5; D call uncertain. Germline assignment: CDR1 GTSNPN and CDR2 SVGIG (reference sequence). The CDR3 has 13 residues. V was trimmed by 2 bases and J by 3 bases, leaving 8 bases between them. The CDR3 region has the DNA TGTGCCTGGAGTAGATCCTACAATCAGCCCCAGCATTTT. It specifies CAWSRSYNQPQHF.

V is TRBV29-1 and J is TRBJ1-1; the D is unclear. Germline assignment: CDR1 SQVTM and CDR2 ANQGSEA. This CDR3 region has 13 residues. V shed 7 bases and J shed 1 base, with 13 bases lying between them. CDR3: CSGSLTGNTEAFF. CDR3 DNA sequence: TGCAGCGGGTCTCTGACGGGGAACACTGAAGCTTTCTTT. Full variable domain (rest looked up from reference TRBV29-1 and TRBJ1-1): SAVISQKPSRDICQRGTSLTIQCQVDSQVTMMFWYRQQPGQSLTLIATANQGSEATYESGFVIDKFPISRPNLTFSTLTVSNMSPEDSSIYLCSGSLTGNTEAFFGQGTRLTVV.

V is TRBV5-6 and J is TRBJ1-2; a weak D match, TRBD1 (6 bases). CDR3 length: 17 residues. V lost 0 bases, J lost 2 bases, and 17 bases lay in between. Germline V gene data show CDR1 as SGHDT and CDR2 as YYEEEE. Here the CDR3 reads CASSLVGGRTANYGYTF. The CDR3 nucleotides are TGTGCCAGCAGCTTGGTGGGGGGTAGGACAGCCAACTATGGCTACACCTTC.

This chain joins TRBV20-1 and TRBJ2-7; the match to TRBD1 covers 9 bases. Germline V gene lookup returns CDR1 DFQATT and CDR2 SNEGSKA (reference sequence). The CDR3 consists of 14 residues. J gave up 5 bases and V 5 bases, and 10 bases lay outside the gene matches. DNA for the CDR3: TGCAGTGCTTCATTGGGACAGGGTTATGACGAGCAGTACTTC. As protein: CSASLGQGYDEQYF.

The chain recombines TRBV10-3 with TRBJ2-5, with D perhaps TRBD1 or TRBD2 (5 bases each). The germline V gene encodes CDR1 ENHRY and CDR2 SYGVKD. The CDR3 sequence is 12 residues long. V lost 8 bases and J 4 bases, leaving 11 bases between the germline ends. CDR3 amino acids: CAIAAGTETQYF. The DNA of the CDR3 is TGTGCCATCGCGGCAGGGACAGAGACCCAGTACTTC.

This clonotype was found once. The chain employs TRBV29-1 and TRBJ1-5; D remains unclear. The CDR3 runs to 13 residues. Trimming removed 5 bases from V and 6 bases from J, with 14 bases in between. Germline V gene sequence: CDR1 SQVTM, CDR2 ANQGSEA. The CDR3 coding sequence is TGCAGCGTTAGCCAGTCGGCAGGTCAGCCCCAGCATTTT. Translation: CSVSQSAGQPQHF.

The chain links TRBV3-1 to TRBJ1-1; D is perhaps TRBD1 (5 bases). Germline CDR1 LGHDT, CDR2 YNNKEL (reference sequence). The CDR3 sequence is 13 residues long. Trimming removed 5 bases at V and 1 base at J, with 8 bases between. The CDR3 protein is CASSTGQNTEAFF. The CDR3 bases are TGTGCCAGCAGCACCGGACAGAACACTGAAGCTTTCTTT. The complete variable domain, with remaining parts taken from reference TRBV3-1 and TRBJ1-1, reads DTAVSQTPKYLVTQMGNDKSIKCEQNLGHDTMYWYKQDSKKFLKIMFSYNNKELIINETVPNRFSPKSPDKAHLNLHINSLELGDSAVYFCASSTGQNTEAFFGQGTRLTVV.